The clone carrying this T cell receptor beta chain was recorded at least ten times. Its target is unknown. The data were taken from a study of beta chain bispecific antibodies for T cell cancers. Study-level background: Healthy donor T cells cocultured with leukemia lines and bispecific antibodies. Jurkat cells expressed TRBV12-3; HPB-ALL cells expressed TRBV5-5.

Either OKT3 anti-CD3 antibody or CD3/CD28 beads expanded T cells from blood mononuclear cells over approximately three days. Trimming left V 2 bases short and J 2 bases short, with 12 bases between. The germline V gene encodes CDR1 MNHEY and CDR2 SVGEGT. This CDR3 has 15 amino acids. Whole-study results and caveats: Most targeted TRBV signal came from the leukemia cell line cells, not normal T cells.

TCRdb fed the 5' RACE reads into MiXCR, producing one record per CDR3 protein. The sample holds around 15,000 distinct CDR3 sequences; over 2% are singletons and the top ten take less than 8.5%. This sequence was found in a human donor in good health. Some clones in this sample may be carry-over from other donors' samples. Sequencing was done on a sample of healthy donor T cells cultured with leukemia cells. The chain joins TRBV6-2 or TRBV6-3 to TRBJ2-5, with D perhaps assigned TRBD1 or TRBD2 (5 bases each). The CDR3 DNA sequence: TGTGCCAGCAGTTACGACGGGGCACCGCAAGAGACCCAGTACTTC. It codes for CASSYDGAPQETQYF.